What follows is one T cell receptor beta chain and its context. What it binds is not known. Generated by immunoSEQ multiplex PCR, the TCRdb table keeps only in-frame clones and is missing some. Of about 12,000 clones detected, about 79% appear once; the ten largest clones hold 4% to 5.5%. This sample is part of a study of tumor-infiltrating lymphocytes in localized non-small cell lung cancer. Looking at the study overall: Some samples were collected after neoadjuvant chemotherapy; smokers, never-smokers and several histologies were included.

General observations from the study: T-cell fraction did not differ between immunotypes IM1 and IM2.

This receptor was taken from a human donor with non-small cell lung cancer. Sample: lung tumor tissue.

Here the CDR3 reads CASSPGPNTEAFF. CDR3 coding DNA: TGTGCCAGCTCACCCGGGCCGAACACTGAAGCTTTCTTT. The chain uses TRBV18 and TRBJ1-1; D ambiguous. Germline lookup yields CDR1 KGHSH and CDR2 LQKENI. Trimming removed 3 bases at V and 1 base at J, with 6 bases between. The CDR3 extends over 13 amino acids.